Presented here are 8 T cell receptor beta chains from one specimen sequenced in a study of T cells after yellow fever vaccination. TCRdb called the 5' RACE reads again in MiXCR, with one record for every CDR3 protein. The sample contains hundreds of thousands of distinct CDR3 sequences, approximately 13% of which appear only once. Source: PBMCs, taken on the day of the yellow fever booster vaccination. These receptor sequences come from a man aged 30-40 years who received the YFV17D yellow fever vaccine.

The chain uses TRBV5-1 and TRBJ2-2; TRBD2 matches 10 bases. This CDR3 contains 20 residues. Germline V gene lookup returns CDR1 SGHRS and CDR2 YFSETQ. J lost 4 bases, V lost 0 bases, and 15 bases had no gene match. The DNA for the CDR3 is TGCGCCAGCAGCTTGGCCTTAAATCTTCTAGCGGGAGTCACCACCGGGGAGCTGTTTTTT. It specifies CASSLALNLLAGVTTGELFF.

This rearrangement joins TRBV7-9 to TRBJ2-7; 7 positions agree with TRBD2. Germline CDR1 SEHNR, CDR2 FQNEAQ (reference sequence). With V trimmed by 8 bases and J by 2 bases, 3 bases remained unmatched. CDR3 length: 12 residues. This CDR3 reads CASGGVTYEQYF. The CDR3 DNA reads TGTGCCAGCGGGGGGGTGACCTACGAGCAGTACTTC.

The chain employs TRBV7-2 and TRBJ2-3; D remains ambiguous. From germline, CDR1 is SGHTA and CDR2 FQGNSA. The CDR3 runs 13 residues. Trimming removed 8 bases from V and 2 bases from J, with 11 bases in between. For the CDR3, the DNA is TGTGCCAGCGAGGATCCCCCCACAGATACGCAGTATTTT. This translates into CASEDPPTDTQYF. Variable domain in full (rest from reference TRBV7-2 and TRBJ2-3): GAGVSQSPSNKVTEKGKDVELRCDPISGHTALYWYRQSLGQGLEFLIYFQGNSAPDKSGLPSDRFSAERTGGSVSTLTIQRTQQEDSAVYLCASEDPPTDTQYFGPGTRLTVL.

V and J are TRBV4-3 and TRBJ2-7; the D gene is possibly TRBD1 (6 bases). Between the trimmed V and J ends, which lost 0 bases and 9 bases, there was a span of 12 bases. CDR1 is LGHNA, CDR2 YSLEER, per germline. The CDR3 is made up of 13 amino acids. This CDR3 is CASSQEQGGGQYF. CDR3 DNA sequence: TGCGCCAGCAGCCAAGAACAGGGTGGGGGGCAGTACTTC.

The rearrangement joins TRBV14 to TRBJ1-1; D possibly corresponds to TRBD1 (5 bases). Trimming took 0 bases from V and 12 from J, leaving 14 bases between them. Germline V CDR1 and CDR2: SGHDN, FVKESK. The CDR3 is 13 amino acids. CDR3 DNA: TGTGCCAGCAGCCAAGATCGTAGGGGTGCGTCTTTCTTT. Translated: CASSQDRRGASFF.

The chain is built from TRBV28 and TRBJ2-6; the D gene is possibly TRBD1 (5 bases). The CDR3 has 16 amino acids. Germline-derived CDR1 and CDR2 are MDHEN and SYDVKM. V lost 6 bases to trimming and J lost 0 bases, with 12 bases between them. This CDR3 is CASRPTGYSGANVLTF. The CDR3 bases are TGTGCCAGCAGGCCTACAGGCTACTCTGGGGCCAACGTCCTGACTTTC.

V usage is TRBV20-1 and J usage is TRBJ2-2; D gene ambiguous. CDR1 DFQATT and CDR2 SNEGSKA come from the germline V gene (reference sequence). Deletions cut 3 bases from V and 6 bases from J, with 11 bases between. The CDR3 loop spans 13 amino acids. CDR3 nucleotides: TGCAGTGCTAGGGTTACGGGTTCCGGGGAGCTGTTTTTT. Translated: CSARVTGSGELFF.

The chain has TRBV7-8 and TRBJ2-7; possibly TRBD2 for D (6 bases). Trimming took 5 bases from V and 6 from J, leaving 14 bases between them. Germline V CDR1 and CDR2: SGHVS, FQNEAQ. The CDR3 totals 13 residues. The CDR3 loop is CASSRRAEGEQYF. The CDR3 DNA reads as TGTGCCAGCAGCCGGAGGGCTGAAGGCGAGCAGTACTTC.